One sample yielded the 29 T cell receptor beta chains listed below, sequenced in a study of blood T cell repertoires in COVID-19. Here immunoSEQ multiplex PCR was the method, and the copy in TCRdb shows in-frame clones only, minus some. The table records about 200,000 clones, over 80% of them present only once. Specimen: peripheral blood. Receptor source: a man aged 35-49 years with acute or convalescent COVID-19.

This clone has only one observation. The chain has TRBV12-5 and TRBJ2-7; D perhaps matches TRBD2 (6 bases). The germline gives CDR1 LGHNT, CDR2 FRNRAP. V gave up 0 bases and J gave up 7 bases, with 10 bases separating them. The CDR3 has 13 amino acids. CDR3 amino acids: CASGLVVGREQYF. In nucleotides, the CDR3 is TGTGCTAGTGGTTTGGTAGTGGGGAGGGAGCAGTACTTC. The full variable domain, rest sourced from reference TRBV12-5 and TRBJ2-7, is DARVTQTPRHKVTEMGQEVTMRCQPILGHNTVFWYRQTMMQGLELLAYFRNRAPLDDSGMPKDRFSAEMPDATLATLKIQPSEPRDSAVYFCASGLVVGREQYFGPGTRLTVT.

This clone was counted a single time. V is TRBV7-8 and J is TRBJ2-5; the match to TRBD1 covers 10 bases. J gave up 3 bases and V 0 bases, and 4 bases lay outside the gene matches. The CDR3 has 16 amino acids. CDR1 and CDR2 (germline): SGHVS, FQNEAQ. The CDR3 DNA reads as TGTGCCAGCAGCTTAGCGCCGGACAGGGGGGAAGAGACCCAGTACTTC. Its translation is CASSLAPDRGEETQYF. The full variable domain, with the rest looked up from reference TRBV7-8 and TRBJ2-5, is GAGVSQSPRYKVAKRGQDVALRCDPISGHVSLFWYQQALGQGPEFLTYFQNEAQLDKSGLPSDRFFAERPEGSVSTLKIQRTQQEDSAVYLCASSLAPDRGEETQYFGPGTRLLVL.

This clone was detected only once. The chain has TRBV5-4 and TRBJ2-2; D perhaps matches TRBD1 (6 bases). V lost 0 bases, J lost 4 bases, and 13 bases lay in between. Per the germline V gene, CDR1 is SGHNT and CDR2 is YYREEE (reference sequence). This CDR3 contains 16 residues. Written as DNA, the CDR3 is TGTGCCAGCAGCTTGGCCTGGGGCAGGGGCACCGGGGAGCTGTTTTTT. Encoded protein: CASSLAWGRGTGELFF.

The chain recombines TRBV11-2 with TRBJ1-1; D remains ambiguous. This CDR3 comprises 13 residues. Trimming cost V 3 bases and J 5 bases, with 10 bases left between them. CDR1 is SGHAT, CDR2 FQNNGV, per germline. This CDR3 reads CASSFPPGTEAFF. CDR3 sequence (DNA): TGTGCCAGCAGCTTCCCTCCCGGGACTGAAGCTTTCTTT. Based on the CDR3 plus reference TRBV11-2 and TRBJ1-1, the full variable domain is EAGVAQSPRYKIIEKRQSVAFWCNPISGHATLYWYQQILGQGPKLLIQFQNNGVVDDSQLPKDRFSAERLKGVDSTLKIQPAKLEDSAVYLCASSFPPGTEAFFGQGTRLTVV.

The genes are TRBV5-1 and TRBJ1-1; a possible D gene is TRBD1 (5 bases). This CDR3 region has 11 residues. CDR1 is SGHRS and CDR2 is YFSETQ in the germline V gene. Deletions cut 2 bases from V and 11 bases from J, with 10 bases between. CDR3 protein: CASSFGGRAFF. In DNA form, the CDR3 reads TGCGCCAGCAGCTTCGGGGGAAGGGCTTTCTTT.

The chain employs TRBV29-1 and TRBJ2-7, with 7 bases aligning to TRBD1. Germline CDR1 is SQVTM and CDR2 is ANQGSEA. The V segment lost 6 bases and the J segment 6 bases; nucleotides outside the gene matches: 14. The CDR3 is made up of 14 amino acids. This CDR3 reads CSVLTGVVVGEQYF. The CDR3 DNA follows: TGCAGCGTGCTAACAGGGGTTGTTGTAGGCGAGCAGTACTTC.

The chain uses TRBV18 and TRBJ1-3; TRBD1 matches 7 bases. CDR1 KGHSH and CDR2 LQKENI come from the germline V gene. The CDR3 is 14 residues long. V gave up 6 bases and J gave up 3 bases; unmatched junction bases: 5. The CDR3 coding sequence is TGTGCCAGCTCCGAGGGGGCGAGTGGAAACACCATATATTTT. Its protein is CASSEGASGNTIYF.

This clone has more than one count but fewer than ten. The CDR3 protein is CATSSDRENYGYTF. DNA of the CDR3: TGTGCCACAAGTTCGGACAGGGAAAACTATGGCTACACCTTC. This chain connects TRBV24-1 to TRBJ1-2, with 8 bases identical to TRBD1. CDR1 is KGHDR, CDR2 SFDVKD, per germline. CDR3 length: 14 residues. Trimming removed 10 bases from V and 2 bases from J; junction bases left unmatched: 8.

The chain links TRBV21-1 to TRBJ1-1. TRBV21-1 is designated a pseudogene. The length of the CDR3 is 16 residues. CDR3: CASSKGCGFMNTEAFF. Here the CDR3 DNA reads TGTGCCAGCAGCAAAGGGTGCGGGTTTATGAACACTGAAGCTTTCTTT.

This chain joins TRBV7-2 and TRBJ2-1, with TRBD1 matching 7 bases. Looked up from germline, CDR1 is SGHTA and CDR2 is FQGNSA. Unmatched junction bases numbered 7, after V lost 5 bases and J lost 6 bases. There are 14 residues in the CDR3. CDR3 nucleotide sequence: TGTGCCAGCAGCGCGGTTACAGGGGTCAATGAGCAGTTCTTC. It is translated as CASSAVTGVNEQFF.

The rearrangement joins TRBV2 to TRBJ2-3; possible D gene TRBD1, 7 bases. The CDR3 totals 15 residues. Trimming cost V 10 bases and J 4 bases, with 21 bases left between them. Germline CDR1 is SNHLY and CDR2 is FYNNEI. The DNA for the CDR3 is TGTGCCACCCAGGGGGACTCCAGGGGACCAGATACGCAGTATTTT. This encodes CATQGDSRGPDTQYF.

The V and J genes are TRBV6-5 and TRBJ1-5; 9 bases map to TRBD1. Losses at the gene ends were 0 bases for V and 7 bases for J; bases not matched to a gene: 7. The CDR3 consists of 16 residues. CDR1 MNHEY and CDR2 SVGAGI come from the germline V gene. The DNA of the CDR3 is TGTGCCAGCAGTTACTCGAAACAGGGGGCCGGCCAGCCCCAGCATTTT. This encodes CASSYSKQGAGQPQHF.

V gene TRBV9 combines with J gene TRBJ2-7, with TRBD2 as a possible D gene (5 bases). Germline-derived CDR1 and CDR2 are SGDLS and YYNGEE. This CDR3 region has 16 residues. The V gene lost 3 bases and the J gene lost 1 base, with 17 bases spanning the gap. The CDR3 nucleotides read TGTGCCAGCAGCGGAGAGGGTACTTTAAGTTCCTACGAGCAGTACTTC. It is translated as CASSGEGTLSSYEQYF.

The chain employs TRBV7-8 and TRBJ2-1, with D possibly TRBD1 on 6 matching bases. CDR1 and CDR2 (germline): SGHVS, FQNEAQ. This CDR3 is 15 amino acids long. V was pared by 5 bases and J by 1 base, with 12 bases between. CDR3 loop: CASSTRTASYNEQFF. The CDR3, as DNA: TGTGCCAGCAGCACCCGGACAGCTTCCTACAATGAGCAGTTCTTC.

J is TRBJ2-6 and V is TRBV4-2; 11 nucleotides line up with TRBD1. Germline V gene data show CDR1 as LGHNA and CDR2 as YNFKEQ. V dropped 3 bases and J dropped 0; count of bases not matched to a gene: 4. The CDR3 sequence is 18 residues long. The chain's CDR3 is CASSHFGTGGSGANVLTF. The CDR3 DNA is TGTGCCAGCAGCCATTTTGGGACAGGGGGCTCTGGGGCCAACGTCCTGACTTTC.

The chain has TRBV7-9 and TRBJ1-2, with TRBD1 matching 8 bases. V was pared by 1 base and J by 10 bases, with 8 bases of the junction left unmatched. CDR3 length equals 14 residues. CDR1 and CDR2 from the germline V gene are SEHNR and FQNEAQ (reference sequence). In nucleotides, the CDR3 is TGTGCCAGCAGCTTAGAGGACAGGGCCGGAGTCTACACCTTC. Protein: CASSLEDRAGVYTF.

The CDR3 sequence is CASSYPGFGEETQYF. CDR3 DNA sequence: TGTGCCAGCAGCTACCCAGGGTTTGGGGAAGAGACCCAGTACTTC. J is TRBJ2-5 and V is TRBV11-3; tentative D call: TRBD1 (5 bases). The V gene's germline CDR1 is SGHNT and CDR2 YENEEA. The CDR3 totals 15 residues. V shed 4 bases and J shed 3 bases, with 15 bases lying between them.

The chain is built from TRBV5-1 and TRBJ2-7; the match to TRBD1 covers 7 bases. J was trimmed by 5 bases and V by 4 bases; bases with no gene match: 9. Germline V CDR1 and CDR2: SGHRS, YFSETQ. The CDR3 spans 14 residues. DNA of the CDR3: TGCGCCAGCAGCCTCGACAGGGTCCCCCACGAGCAGTACTTC. It codes for CASSLDRVPHEQYF. Drawing the rest from reference TRBV5-1 and TRBJ2-7, the complete variable domain is KAGVTQTPRYLIKTRGQQVTLSCSPISGHRSVSWYQQTPGQGLQFLFEYFSETQRNKGNFPGRFSGRQFSNSRSEMNVSTLELGDSALYLCASSLDRVPHEQYFGPGTRLTVT.

This chain uses TRBV2 with TRBJ2-1; no firm D call. The CDR3 totals 12 residues. Germline assignment: CDR1 SNHLY and CDR2 FYNNEI. The V gene lost 6 bases and the J gene lost 10 bases, with 13 bases spanning the gap. CDR3 sequence reads: CASRPQTNEQFF. CDR3 DNA: TGTGCCAGCAGACCCCAGACAAACGAGCAGTTCTTC. Full variable domain (remainder filled in from reference TRBV2 and TRBJ2-1): EPEVTQTPSHQVTQMGQEVILRCVPISNHLYFYWYRQILGQKVEFLVSFYNNEISEKSEIFDDQFSVERPDGSNFTLKIRSTKLEDSAMYFCASRPQTNEQFFGPGTRLTVL.

The chain recombines TRBV30 with TRBJ1-2; D gene uncertain. The CDR3 is 14 amino acids. The ends were cut back, 0 bases at V and 2 bases at J, with 10 bases in the middle. Per germline, CDR1 GTSNPN and CDR2 SVGIG (reference sequence). For the CDR3, the DNA is TGTGCCTGGAGTGTATCGGCAGGCAACTATGGCTACACCTTC. It yields the protein CAWSVSAGNYGYTF.

The J gene is TRBJ2-5, the V gene TRBV5-5; D gene unclear. The V end lost 3 bases, the J end lost 1 base, and 7 bases lay between the germline ends. The CDR3 has 13 amino acids. The germline gives CDR1 SGHKS, CDR2 YYEKEE (reference sequence). The CDR3 region has the DNA TGTGCCAGCAGCTCCCAGGCCCAAGAGACCCAGTACTTC. The encoded protein is CASSSQAQETQYF.

The chain combines TRBV5-1 with TRBJ2-2; tentatively, D is TRBD1 (5 bases). Germline V CDR1 and CDR2: SGHRS, YFSETQ. The V and J ends lost 5 bases and 4 bases respectively, with 9 bases between them. There are 13 residues in the CDR3. CDR3 nucleotide sequence: TGCGCCAGCAGTATACAGGCCACCGGGGAGCTGTTTTTT. Translation gives CASSIQATGELFF.

The chain joins TRBV14 to TRBJ2-7; 9 bases align to TRBD1. J lost 4 bases, V lost 4 bases, and 17 bases had no gene match. Germline values: CDR1 SGHDN, CDR2 FVKESK. This CDR3 has 18 amino acids. CDR3 loop: CASSRVRNLSGQGYEQYF. DNA of the CDR3: TGTGCCAGCAGCCGGGTCCGCAACCTGTCGGGACAGGGTTACGAGCAGTACTTC.

The chain combines TRBV2 with TRBJ2-7, with D possibly matching TRBD1 (6 bases). The V end lost 11 bases, the J end lost 0 bases, and 14 bases lay between the germline ends. The V gene's germline CDR1 is SNHLY and CDR2 FYNNEI. The CDR3 has 13 residues. The CDR3 is CALGTPSSYEQYF. The CDR3 nucleotides are TGTGCCCTCGGGACACCTAGCTCCTACGAGCAGTACTTC.

This clone was observed a few times. V is TRBV4-3 and J is TRBJ2-2, with unresolved D. The CDR3 runs to 14 residues. Germline CDR1 is LGHNA and CDR2 is YSLEER. V was trimmed by 0 bases and J by 7 bases, leaving 9 bases between them. The CDR3 bases are TGCGCCAGCAGCCAAGATCTTAGAGGCGGGGAGCTGTTTTTT. It encodes CASSQDLRGGELFF.

This rearrangement joins TRBV10-2 to TRBJ2-1; 7 bases align to TRBD2. Germline V CDR1 and CDR2: WSHSY, SAAADI. The CDR3 extends over 15 amino acids. V trimming: 0 bases; J trimming: 8 bases; junction bases outside the gene matches: 7. The CDR3 loop is CASSESPGRKDEQFF. The CDR3 nucleotides read TGCGCCAGCAGTGAGTCCCCCGGGAGGAAAGATGAGCAGTTCTTC.

The rearrangement uses TRBV19 and TRBJ2-2; 7 bases are shared with TRBD2. The V segment lost 3 bases and the J segment 7 bases; nucleotides outside the gene matches: 5. The CDR3 is 14 residues long. Germline assignment: CDR1 LNHDA and CDR2 SQIVND (reference sequence). CDR3 nucleotides: TGTGCCAGTAGTATCCCTAGCGGTCTCGGGGAGCTGTTTTTT. Protein product: CASSIPSGLGELFF.

This clone was seen a few times. The sample holds other DNA sequences that translate to the same CDR3. As DNA, the CDR3 is TGTGCCAGCAGTGATGAGTTCTACGAGCAGTACTTC. Translating gives CASSDEFYEQYF. The rearrangement links TRBV6-1 to TRBJ2-7; D remains ambiguous. This CDR3 contains 12 residues. Trimming cost V 3 bases and J 3 bases, with 6 bases left between them. Germline V gene data show CDR1 as MNHNS and CDR2 as SASEGT.

The DNA of the CDR3 is TGTGCCAGCAGCTCCGGACAGGGCAGGGCTCAGCCCCAGCATTTT. This encodes CASSSGQGRAQPQHF. The chain recombines TRBV7-2 with TRBJ1-5, with TRBD1 identical over 8 bases. The J segment lost 6 bases and the V segment lost 4 bases, leaving 8 bases of the junction unmatched. This CDR3 spans 15 amino acids. In germline, CDR1 is SGHTA, CDR2 FQGNSA.